The next 29 T cell receptor beta chains were all read from a single sample in a study of T cells in Graves' hyperthyroidism and ophthalmopathy. The source material, RNA transcripts, was used to amplify TCR beta CDR3 regions. When the TCR CDR3 underwent first-round RT-PCR, the HTBI primer set was used. TCRdb re-called the multiplex PCR reads through MiXCR, storing one row per CDR3 protein. This sample has more than 300,000 distinct CDR3 sequences, with approximately 14% found just once. Sequenced input: blood. Receptor source: a woman younger than 45 with Graves' hyperthyroidism.

At least ten counts were recorded for this clonotype. As DNA, the CDR3 is TGCAGTGCTAGAGGGACAGACACTGAAGCTTTCTTT. As protein: CSARGTDTEAFF. This sequence joins TRBV20-1 and TRBJ1-1, with D maybe TRBD1 (6 bases). With 1 base removed from V and 3 bases from J, the gap between germline ends came to 6 bases. The CDR3 has 12 amino acids. Germline loops: CDR1 DFQATT, CDR2 SNEGSKA (reference sequence).

This clonotype was recorded at least ten times. The V gene is TRBV7-8, the J gene TRBJ1-1; 7 bases are shared with TRBD1. This CDR3 contains 13 residues. Germline V gene data show CDR1 as SGHVS and CDR2 as FQNEAQ. V gave up 5 bases and J gave up 3 bases; unmatched junction bases: 3. In DNA, the CDR3 is TGTGCCAGCAGCGACACAGGGGACACTGAAGCTTTCTTT. This sequence encodes CASSDTGDTEAFF.

Details on this clonotype: It may be a read error: a sequence one base away is much more abundant. The chain joins TRBV6-1 to TRBJ2-3, with no clear D. The CDR3 consists of 14 residues. Trimming took off 6 bases at V and 4 bases at J, with 14 bases between the two ends. Germline loops: CDR1 MNHNS, CDR2 SASEGT. CDR3 nucleotides: TGTGCCAGCAGCACTTACCCTTTAGCAGATACGCAGTATTTT. This translates into CASSTYPLADTQYF.

This clonotype came up many times. V is TRBV11-2 and J is TRBJ2-3, with 7 bases matching TRBD1. Trimming removed 3 bases from V and 1 base from J; junction bases left unmatched: 1. CDR3 size: 14 residues. From germline, CDR1 is SGHAT and CDR2 FQNNGV. CDR3 amino acids: CASSFQGGTDTQYF. In DNA form, the CDR3 reads TGTGCCAGCAGCTTTCAGGGGGGCACAGATACGCAGTATTTT.

The chain combines TRBV3-1 with TRBJ1-3; 9 bases match TRBD1. This CDR3 has 16 amino acids. Germline V gene data show CDR1 as LGHDT and CDR2 as YNNKEL (reference sequence). V was pared by 4 bases and J by 2 bases, with 6 bases of the junction left unmatched. The DNA of the CDR3 is TGTGCCAGCAGCCCGGGACAGGGCGCGGCTGGAAACACCATATATTTT. This gives the protein CASSPGQGAAGNTIYF.

About this clonotype itself: This clone may be a read error of a much larger clone one base away. J is TRBJ2-7 and V is TRBV28, with no clear D. The CDR3 runs 11 residues. The germline V gene encodes CDR1 MDHEN and CDR2 SYDVKM. This chain's CDR3 is CASSDVYKQYF. As DNA, the CDR3 is TGTGCCAGCTCGGACGTCTACAAGCAGTACTTC.

The table lists this clonotype with many counts. The chain joins TRBV6-2 or TRBV6-3 to TRBJ2-3, with D perhaps matching TRBD2 (6 bases). Trimming left V 3 bases short and J 7 bases short, with 20 bases between. This CDR3 comprises 16 residues. Germline CDR1 is MNHEY and CDR2 is SVGEGT. CDR3 region: CASSYSGTQQLNTQYF. As DNA, the CDR3 is TGTGCCAGCAGTTATTCGGGGACTCAGCAACTGAATACGCAGTATTTT.

This clonotype was picked up a small number of times. This chain joins TRBV20-1 and TRBJ2-5; D could derive from TRBD1 or TRBD2 (5 bases each). Looked up from germline, CDR1 is DFQATT and CDR2 is SNEGSKA (reference sequence). The ends were cut back, 6 bases at V and 3 bases at J, with 20 bases in the middle. This CDR3 contains 15 residues. The CDR3 here is CSAQKPGLGEETQYF. CDR3 DNA sequence: TGCAGTGCCCAAAAACCCGGCCTGGGGGAAGAGACCCAGTACTTC.

At least ten counts were recorded for this clonotype. The rearrangement uses TRBV28 and TRBJ1-5, with a tentative D call TRBD1 (5 bases). The CDR3 contains 16 residues. V shed 6 bases and J shed 2 bases, with 17 bases lying between them. The germline V gene encodes CDR1 MDHEN and CDR2 SYDVKM. This chain's CDR3 is CASRVETGRGNQPQHF. The CDR3 nucleotides are TGTGCCAGCAGGGTTGAGACGGGCAGGGGCAATCAGCCCCAGCATTTT.

This clonotype was recorded at least ten times. V is TRBV28 and J is TRBJ2-7, with D possibly matching TRBD2 (5 bases). The CDR3 extends over 12 amino acids. The ends were cut back, 9 bases at V and 2 bases at J, with 11 bases in the middle. From germline, CDR1 is MDHEN and CDR2 SYDVKM. The CDR3 nucleotides are TGTGCCAGTCAGCGGAGCCCCTACGAGCAGTACTTC. Its translation is CASQRSPYEQYF.

This clonotype was counted many times. The chain joins TRBV28 to TRBJ1-3; D gene ambiguous. The CDR3 is 15 residues long. The germline V and J ends were trimmed by 5 bases and 7 bases, with 18 bases remaining between them. CDR1 is MDHEN, CDR2 SYDVKM, per germline. CDR3 in DNA: TGTGCCAGCAGTACCATTCTTTCCGTCGAGAACACCATATATTTT. Its translation is CASSTILSVENTIYF. The full variable domain, completed using reference TRBV28 and TRBJ1-3, is DVKVTQSSRYLVKRTGEKVFLECVQDMDHENMFWYRQDPGLGLRLIYFSYDVKMKEKGDIPEGYSVSREKKERFSLILESASTNQTSMYLCASSTILSVENTIYFGEGSWLTVV.

This clonotype was counted many times. The chain employs TRBV11-2 and TRBJ2-3; D not resolved. Germline-derived CDR1 and CDR2 are SGHAT and FQNNGV. This CDR3 has 13 residues. The V end was cut by 1 base, the J end by 2 bases, with 4 bases between. The CDR3 loop is CASSLGFTDTQYF. The CDR3 DNA follows: TGTGCCAGCAGCTTAGGTTTCACAGATACGCAGTATTTT.

This clonotype was observed at least ten times. This chain links TRBV11-2 with TRBJ1-1, with TRBD1 matching 8 bases. Germline lookup yields CDR1 SGHAT and CDR2 FQNNGV. CDR3 length: 16 amino acids. The V gene end was trimmed by 3 bases and the J gene end by 1 base; junction bases not matched to a gene: 7. The CDR3 region is CASSFGQGATNTEAFF. CDR3 DNA: TGTGCCAGCAGCTTTGGTCAGGGGGCAACGAACACTGAAGCTTTCTTT.

In its sample, this clonotype was seen many times. The rearrangement uses TRBV2 and TRBJ2-3; D ambiguous. The CDR3 extends over 14 amino acids. Trimming left V 1 base short and J 2 bases short, with 7 bases between. CDR1 is SNHLY, CDR2 FYNNEI, per germline. The CDR3, as DNA: TGTGCCAGCAGTGAAGGGTTCCCCACAGATACGCAGTATTTT. It codes for CASSEGFPTDTQYF.

This clonotype was counted between two and nine times. This sequence joins TRBV5-1 and TRBJ2-7; TRBD2 matches 8 bases. The J segment lost 2 bases and the V segment lost 0 bases, leaving 4 bases of the junction unmatched. Germline CDR1 SGHRS, CDR2 YFSETQ. The CDR3 covers 15 residues. CDR3 residues: CASSLAGGLAYEQYF. The CDR3 DNA reads TGCGCCAGCAGCTTGGCCGGGGGACTAGCCTACGAGCAGTACTTC.

This clonotype was found a few times. One end of the junction fails to match germline, which may point to a read error. This sequence joins TRBV20-1 and TRBJ1-6; weak D call: TRBD1 (5 bases). The CDR3 has 13 residues. Per germline, CDR1 DFQATT and CDR2 SNEGSKA (reference sequence). In DNA form, the CDR3 reads TGCGGTGCTCGGGTGGGGGGTAATTCACCCCTCCACTTT. Amino acids: CGARVGGNSPLHF.

Ten or more counts support this clonotype. The chain combines TRBV4-1 with TRBJ2-1; D is tentatively TRBD1 or TRBD2 (5 bases each). Trimming took 0 bases from V and 5 from J, leaving 20 bases between them. The CDR3 consists of 18 residues. Germline values: CDR1 MGHRA, CDR2 YSYEKL. CDR3 residues: CASSQEYHGEGLHNEQFF. The CDR3 DNA reads TGCGCCAGCAGCCAAGAATATCACGGAGAGGGGTTGCACAATGAGCAGTTCTTC.

This clonotype was seen repeatedly, ten times or more. The V and J genes are TRBV7-9 and TRBJ2-1; D might be TRBD1 (6 bases). The CDR3 contains 14 residues. Looked up from germline, CDR1 is SEHNR and CDR2 is FQNEAQ (reference sequence). Trimming left V 6 bases short and J 5 bases short, with 14 bases between. The CDR3 DNA sequence: TGTGCCAGCAGTGGGGGCAGGGAAGACAATGAGCAGTTCTTC. Residues: CASSGGREDNEQFF.

This clonotype was counted many times. The gene calls are TRBV20-1 and TRBJ1-2, with D hard to call. Trimming shortened V by 6 bases and J by 0 bases, and 17 bases separated the two germline ends. The V gene's germline CDR1 is DFQATT and CDR2 SNEGSKA (reference sequence). The CDR3 covers 15 residues. CDR3 amino acids: CSADLMSRTNYGYTF. CDR3 coding DNA: TGCAGTGCCGATTTGATGAGCCGGACTAACTATGGCTACACCTTC.

The CDR3 nucleotides read TGCGCCAGCAGCTTGGGTAGGGCGCGGTTAACGGGGGGAGAATCTGAAGCTTTCTTT. Amino acids: CASSLGRARLTGGESEAFF. V gene TRBV5-1 combines with J gene TRBJ1-1, with TRBD1 as a possible D gene (5 bases). V gave up 0 bases and J gave up 6 bases, with 27 bases separating them. The germline V gene has CDR1 SGHRS and CDR2 YFSETQ. The length of the CDR3 is 19 residues.

This clonotype was found many times. The rearrangement uses TRBV12-3 or TRBV12-4 and TRBJ2-1; tentative D call: TRBD2 (6 bases). The CDR3 extends over 17 amino acids. With 7 bases removed from V and 2 bases from J, the gap between germline ends came to 21 bases. The CDR3 loop is CASNHVGSGLAYNEQFF. The CDR3, as DNA: TGTGCCAGCAATCACGTGGGTAGCGGATTAGCCTACAATGAGCAGTTCTTC.

The rearrangement links TRBV12-3 or TRBV12-4 to TRBJ1-1; D is uncertain. The CDR3 is made up of 13 amino acids. Trimming cost V 3 bases and J 2 bases, with 7 bases left between them. CDR3 amino acids: CASSFYRNTEAFF. CDR3 DNA: TGTGCCAGCAGTTTCTATAGAAACACTGAAGCTTTCTTT.

This clonotype came up a few times. This chain uses TRBV28 with TRBJ2-1; D might be TRBD2 (7 bases). With 3 bases removed from V and 6 bases from J, the gap between germline ends came to 15 bases. CDR1 and CDR2 (germline): MDHEN, SYDVKM. The CDR3 extends over 15 amino acids. The CDR3 loop reads CASSFGGGRGNEQFF. The CDR3 DNA follows: TGTGCCAGCAGTTTCGGCGGGGGCCGGGGCAATGAGCAGTTCTTC.

The J gene is TRBJ2-3, the V gene TRBV6-5; maybe TRBD1 (6 bases). The V end lost 2 bases, the J end lost 0 bases, and 15 bases lay between the germline ends. The CDR3 has 17 residues. Germline V gives CDR1 MNHEY, CDR2 SVGAGI. The CDR3, as DNA: TGTGCCAGCAGTTACCGGATCAGGGGATTGAGCACAGATACGCAGTATTTT. Translating it yields CASSYRIRGLSTDTQYF.

In its sample, this clonotype was seen many times. This chain joins TRBV7-2 and TRBJ2-7; D is uncertain. The CDR3 runs to 14 residues. Germline CDR1 is SGHTA and CDR2 is FQGNSA. With 1 base removed from V and 0 bases from J, the gap between germline ends came to 7 bases. The CDR3, as DNA: TGTGCCAGCAGCTTAGATGCTAGCTCCTACGAGCAGTACTTC. The encoded protein is CASSLDASSYEQYF.

As concerns this clonotype: One end of the junction fails to match germline, which may point to a read error. The CDR3 DNA is TGTGCCAGCCCACCAGATGTCAATTCACCCCTCCACTTT. Its translation is CASPPDVNSPLHF. The rearrangement joins TRBV18 to TRBJ1-6; D gene uncertain. Germline values: CDR1 KGHSH, CDR2 LQKENI. This CDR3 comprises 13 residues.

In its sample, this clonotype was seen many times. The chain couples TRBV19 to TRBJ1-2; 9 nucleotides align to TRBD1. CDR1 is LNHDA, CDR2 SQIVND, per germline (reference sequence). Trimming took 5 bases from V and 6 from J; bases not matched to a gene: 7. The CDR3 covers 14 residues. CDR3 region: CASSADRGKDGYTF. The CDR3 nucleotides read TGTGCCAGTAGTGCCGACAGGGGGAAGGATGGCTACACCTTC.

In this sample, this clonotype turned up a few times. The chain is built from TRBV5-1 and TRBJ1-1, with a possible D match to TRBD1 (5 bases). The CDR3 spans 14 residues. Trimming removed 4 bases at V and 4 bases at J, with 14 bases between. Germline V gives CDR1 SGHRS, CDR2 YFSETQ. In DNA, the CDR3 is TGCGCCAGCAGCCCACGAGGGAGGGGCACTGAAGCTTTCTTT. Translated: CASSPRGRGTEAFF. Looking up the rest from reference TRBV5-1 and TRBJ1-1 gives the full variable domain: KAGVTQTPRYLIKTRGQQVTLSCSPISGHRSVSWYQQTPGQGLQFLFEYFSETQRNKGNFPGRFSGRQFSNSRSEMNVSTLELGDSALYLCASSPRGRGTEAFFGQGTRLTVV.

This clonotype has ten or more counts. The chain joins TRBV7-2 to TRBJ2-3; 7 nucleotides align to TRBD1. Germline values: CDR1 SGHTA, CDR2 FQGNSA. This CDR3 is built from 17 residues. J was trimmed by 2 bases and V by 1 base; bases with no gene match: 9. CDR3 bases: TGTGCCAGCAGCTTAGGAGGGACAGCTCCCTACACAGATACGCAGTATTTT. Translating it yields CASSLGGTAPYTDTQYF.